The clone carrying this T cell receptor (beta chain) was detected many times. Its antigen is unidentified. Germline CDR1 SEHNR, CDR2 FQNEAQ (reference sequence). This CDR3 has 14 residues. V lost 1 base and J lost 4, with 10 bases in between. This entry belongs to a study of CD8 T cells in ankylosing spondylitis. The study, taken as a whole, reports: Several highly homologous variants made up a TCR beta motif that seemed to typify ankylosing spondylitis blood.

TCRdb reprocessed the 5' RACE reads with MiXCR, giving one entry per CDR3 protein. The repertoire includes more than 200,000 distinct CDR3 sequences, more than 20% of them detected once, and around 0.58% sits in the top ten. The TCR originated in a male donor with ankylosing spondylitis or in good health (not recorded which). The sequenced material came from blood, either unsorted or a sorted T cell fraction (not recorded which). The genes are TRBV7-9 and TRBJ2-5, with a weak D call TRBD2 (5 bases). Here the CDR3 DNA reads TGTGCCAGCAGCTTAGTGGCAGGAGGAGAGACCCAGTACTTC. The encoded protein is CASSLVAGGETQYF.